These 3 T cell receptor beta chains originate from one sample sequenced in a study of sequential checkpoint blockade in melanoma. The sample's treatment: randomized to nivolumab then ipilimumab (arm A) or the reverse (arm B). Data came from immunoSEQ multiplex PCR; TCRdb stores just in-frame clones and leaves some out. The sample records over a thousand clones, less than 30% being singletons. This material consisted of tumor tissue (inferred from file names), taken from a patient given nivolumab and ipilimumab in sequence. Receptors were obtained from a human donor with melanoma.

This clone was observed a handful of times. V is TRBV6-8 and J is TRBJ1-1; TRBD1 is a possible D gene (6 bases). V lost 6 bases to trimming and J lost 1 base, with 18 bases between them. The CDR3 totals 16 residues. Germline V lookup: CDR1 MNHGY, CDR2 SAAAGT. The CDR3 protein is CASSRNLQGTNTEAFF. The CDR3 DNA sequence: TGTGCCAGCAGCCGAAACCTACAGGGTACGAACACTGAAGCTTTCTTT.

This clone was recorded a few times. The chain links TRBV7-6 to TRBJ2-1, with D possibly being TRBD2 (5 bases). Deletions cut 5 bases from V and 4 bases from J, with 21 bases between. This CDR3 is built from 17 residues. Germline V gene data show CDR1 as SGHVS and CDR2 as FNYEAQ. The CDR3 protein is CASSLKTSERRYNEQFF. The CDR3 DNA sequence: TGTGCCAGCAGCCTCAAGACATCAGAGCGGAGATACAATGAGCAGTTCTTC.

This clone has a handful of counts. The chain carries TRBV5-1 and TRBJ2-1, with TRBD1 matching over 8 bases. The CDR3 consists of 17 residues. With 1 base clipped from V and 4 bases from J, the junction kept 10 bases outside the gene matches. Germline V gene lookup returns CDR1 SGHRS and CDR2 YFSETQ. The CDR3 region has the DNA TGCGCCAGCAGCTTGACGACCCGGACAGGGCAGTACAATGAGCAGTTCTTC. Its protein product is CASSLTTRTGQYNEQFF.